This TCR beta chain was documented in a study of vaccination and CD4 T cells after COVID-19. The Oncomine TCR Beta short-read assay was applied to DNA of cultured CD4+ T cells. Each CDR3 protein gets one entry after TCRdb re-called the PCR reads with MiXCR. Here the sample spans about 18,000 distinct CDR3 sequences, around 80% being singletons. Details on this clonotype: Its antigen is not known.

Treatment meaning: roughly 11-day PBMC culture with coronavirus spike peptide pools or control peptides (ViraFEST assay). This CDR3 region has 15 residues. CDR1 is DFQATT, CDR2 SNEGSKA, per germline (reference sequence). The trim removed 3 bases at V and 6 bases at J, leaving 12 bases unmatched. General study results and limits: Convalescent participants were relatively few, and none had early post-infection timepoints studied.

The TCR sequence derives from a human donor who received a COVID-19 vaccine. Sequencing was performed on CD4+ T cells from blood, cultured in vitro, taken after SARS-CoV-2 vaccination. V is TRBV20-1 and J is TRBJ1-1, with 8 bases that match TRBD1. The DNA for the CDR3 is TGCAGTGCTAGTGTCCCAGGGGGCGAGGGTTCTGAAGCTTTCTTT. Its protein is CSASVPGGEGSEAFF.